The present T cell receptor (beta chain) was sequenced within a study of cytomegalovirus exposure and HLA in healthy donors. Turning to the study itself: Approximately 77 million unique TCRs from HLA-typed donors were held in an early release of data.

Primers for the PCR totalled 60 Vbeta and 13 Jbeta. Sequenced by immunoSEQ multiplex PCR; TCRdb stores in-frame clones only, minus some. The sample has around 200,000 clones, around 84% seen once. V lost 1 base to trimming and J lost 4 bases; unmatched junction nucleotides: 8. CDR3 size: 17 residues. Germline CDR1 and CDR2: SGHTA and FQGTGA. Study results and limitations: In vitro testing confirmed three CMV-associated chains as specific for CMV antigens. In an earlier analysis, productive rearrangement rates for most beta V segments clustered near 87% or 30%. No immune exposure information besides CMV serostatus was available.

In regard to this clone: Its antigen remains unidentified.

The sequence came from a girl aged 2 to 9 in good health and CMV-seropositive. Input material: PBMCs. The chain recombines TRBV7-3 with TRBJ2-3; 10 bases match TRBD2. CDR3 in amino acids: CASSLSGLAGAADTQYF. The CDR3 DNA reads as TGTGCCAGCAGCTTAAGTGGCCTAGCGGGAGCAGCAGATACGCAGTATTTT.